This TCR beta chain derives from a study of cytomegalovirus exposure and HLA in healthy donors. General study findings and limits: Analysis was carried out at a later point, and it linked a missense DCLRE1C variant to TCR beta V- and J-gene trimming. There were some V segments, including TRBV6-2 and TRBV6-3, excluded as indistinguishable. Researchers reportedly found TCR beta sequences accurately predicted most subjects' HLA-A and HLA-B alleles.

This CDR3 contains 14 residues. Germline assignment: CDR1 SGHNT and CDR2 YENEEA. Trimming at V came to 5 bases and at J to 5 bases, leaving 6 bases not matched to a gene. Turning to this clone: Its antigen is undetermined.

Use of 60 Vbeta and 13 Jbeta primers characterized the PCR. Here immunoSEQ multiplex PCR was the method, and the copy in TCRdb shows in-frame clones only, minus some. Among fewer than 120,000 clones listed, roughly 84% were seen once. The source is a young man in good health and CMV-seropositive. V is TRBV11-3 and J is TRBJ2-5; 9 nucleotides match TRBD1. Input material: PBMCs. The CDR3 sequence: CASSPDRGGETQYF. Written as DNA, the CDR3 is TGTGCCAGCAGCCCGGACAGGGGCGGGGAGACCCAGTACTTC.